Below, 14 T cell receptor beta chains from the same sample are listed, as sequenced in a study of tumor-infiltrating lymphocytes in primary liver carcinoma. Blood RNA originated from unsorted whole blood, with germline DNA additionally extracted. Constant-region priming of roughly 0.45 ug total RNA yielded TCR beta cDNA. Slightly modified ARM-PCR served as the procedure for the TCR beta libraries. These libraries came from three rounds of nested multiplex PCR. The first two PCR rounds, approximately 10 cycles each, used TRBV1-TRBV30 forward primers and a C-beta reverse primer. TCRdb passed the multiplex PCR reads through MiXCR, listing each CDR3 protein once. The table records 300,000 to 350,000 distinct CDR3 sequences, 58% of them present only once. Sequencing was carried out using peripheral blood. Receptor source: a woman aged 25 to 39 with primary liver carcinoma and hepatitis B virus infection.

This clonotype has more than one count but fewer than ten. V gene TRBV7-9 combines with J gene TRBJ2-7; D possibly corresponds to TRBD1 (5 bases). CDR1 SEHNR and CDR2 FQNEAQ come from the germline V gene (reference sequence). The CDR3 runs 15 residues. V dropped 0 bases and J dropped 5 bases, with 14 bases sitting between them. DNA for the CDR3: TGTGCCAGCAGCTTAGCAGGGGCCCCCATGGACGAGCAGTACTTC. This sequence encodes CASSLAGAPMDEQYF. Using reference TRBV7-9 and TRBJ2-7 for the parts outside the CDR3, the full variable domain is DTGVSQNPRHKITKRGQNVTFRCDPISEHNRLYWYRQTLGQGPEFLTYFQNEAQLEKSRLLSDRFSAERPKGSFSTLEIQRTEQGDSAMYLCASSLAGAPMDEQYFGPGTRLTVT.

This clonotype was counted only a few times. V is TRBV6-1 and J is TRBJ2-1, with D perhaps matching TRBD2 (6 bases). CDR1 is MNHNS, CDR2 SASEGT, per germline. The V end was cut by 6 bases, the J end by 0 bases, with 12 bases between. This CDR3 comprises 15 residues. The CDR3 coding sequence is TGTGCCAGCAGACTGGACTATGTCTCCTACAATGAGCAGTTCTTC. Translating gives CASRLDYVSYNEQFF.

This clonotype showed up just a few times. The chain links TRBV10-1 to TRBJ2-3; tentative D call: TRBD1 (6 bases). CDR3 length: 14 amino acids. V lost 5 bases and J 6 bases, leaving 15 bases between the germline ends. Germline V gene sequence: CDR1 WNHNN, CDR2 SYGVQD (reference sequence). The CDR3 sequence: CASSPGQISDTQYF. CDR3 nucleotide sequence: TGCGCCAGCAGTCCTGGACAGATTTCGGATACGCAGTATTTT.

Remarks on this clonotype: A single base separates this from a much larger clone, so it may be a read error. CDR3 bases: TGTGCCAGCAGCTTAGGGGGACTCTCAGCTTTCGAGCAGTACTTC. This translates into CASSLGGLSAFEQYF. This chain connects TRBV11-3 to TRBJ2-7, with D perhaps TRBD2 (6 bases). CDR3 length: 15 residues. Trimming cost V 1 base and J 6 bases, with 16 bases left between them. Per the germline V gene, CDR1 is SGHNT and CDR2 is YENEEA.

This clonotype was seen many times. The chain is built from TRBV12-3 or TRBV12-4 and TRBJ2-1, with D perhaps matching TRBD1 (6 bases). Trimming left V 4 bases short and J 6 bases short, with 10 bases between. This CDR3 comprises 13 residues. The DNA of the CDR3 is TGTGCCAGCAGTTCAGGACAGAGCAATGAGCAGTTCTTC. Encoded protein: CASSSGQSNEQFF.

V is TRBV6-5 and J is TRBJ2-6; no definite D call. Trimming pared 7 bases from V and 0 bases from J, leaving 13 bases between. Germline V gene lookup returns CDR1 MNHEY and CDR2 SVGAGI. The CDR3 totals 16 residues. CDR3 DNA sequence: TGTGCCAGCACTAGGACCGAATCCTCTGGGGCCAACGTCCTGACTTTC. This sequence encodes CASTRTESSGANVLTF.

This clonotype was found once. The chain combines TRBV4-3 with TRBJ2-2; D remains ambiguous. The CDR3 runs 14 residues. CDR1 LGHNA and CDR2 YSLEER come from the germline V gene. Trimming shortened V by 6 bases and J by 6 bases, and 14 bases separated the two germline ends. CDR3 sequence: CASSLDTVSGELFF. DNA for the CDR3: TGCGCCAGCAGTCTCGATACAGTGTCCGGGGAGCTGTTTTTT.

Of note for this clonotype: Mismatch with germline at one junction end may stem from a read error. The chain recombines TRBV11-2 with TRBJ2-1; D tentatively reads TRBD1 or TRBD2 (5 bases each). CDR1 and CDR2 (germline): SGHAT, FQNNGV. The CDR3 consists of 13 residues. Here the CDR3 reads CASSSQEVGEQSF. DNA of the CDR3: TGTGCCAGCAGCTCCCAAGAGGTGGGGGAGCAGTCCTTC.

About this clonotype itself: Because the CDR3 is missing its conserved closing phenylalanine or tryptophan, this is likely a read error. The rearrangement links TRBV29-1 to TRBJ2-2; D ambiguous. This CDR3 has 15 amino acids. The V gene's germline CDR1 is SQVTM and CDR2 ANQGSEA. Trimming left V 0 bases short and J 5 bases short, with 13 bases between. CDR3 bases: TGCAGCGTTGAAGATGAGAAATACCATACCGGGGAGCTGTTTCTT. It encodes CSVEDEKYHTGELFL.

The gene calls are TRBV5-4 and TRBJ1-1, with D possibly being TRBD1 (5 bases). The CDR3 is 14 residues long. Germline CDR1 and CDR2: SGHNT and YYREEE (reference sequence). V was clipped by 7 bases and J by 1 base, with 14 bases between them. The CDR3 DNA reads TGTGCCAGCCCCTCCAAGAGGGGGAACACTGAAGCTTTCTTT. Its translation: CASPSKRGNTEAFF. Supplemented by reference TRBV5-4 and TRBJ1-1, the full variable domain reads ETGVTQSPTHLIKTRGQQVTLRCSSQSGHNTVSWYQQALGQGPQFIFQYYREEENGRGNFPPRFSGLQFPNYSSELNVNALELDDSALYLCASPSKRGNTEAFFGQGTRLTVV.

Concerning this clonotype: The junction differs from germline at one of its ends, possibly a read error. The V call is TRBV11-2, the J call TRBJ2-1; 12 bases match TRBD2. CDR1 and CDR2 (germline): SGHAT, FQNNGV. CDR3 length: 16 residues. CDR3 in amino acids: CASRVGLAGMNNKQIF. The CDR3 region has the DNA TGTGCCAGCAGGGTCGGACTAGCGGGAATGAACAATAAGCAGATCTTC.

As to this clonotype: An end of the junction differs from the germline gene, which may be a read error. The chain is built from TRBV4-2 and TRBJ2-7; 7 nucleotides match TRBD2. The CDR3 covers 14 residues. Germline-derived CDR1 and CDR2 are LGHNA and YNFKEQ. CDR3 loop: CASSQGGSLDERYF. DNA for the CDR3: TGTGCCAGCAGCCAGGGCGGGAGCCTCGATGAGCGGTACTTC.

The chain couples TRBV7-9 to TRBJ2-7, with D possibly TRBD2 on 6 matching bases. The CDR3 consists of 12 residues. V was clipped by 7 bases and J by 4 bases, with 11 bases between them. Germline CDR1 and CDR2: SEHNR and FQNEAQ (reference sequence). This CDR3 is CASNSLAYEQYF. In nucleotides, the CDR3 is TGTGCCAGCAACTCACTAGCATACGAGCAGTACTTC.

This clonotype appeared a single time. Germline is not matched at one junction end, which may reflect a read error. The chain couples TRBV6-2 or TRBV6-3 to TRBJ2-2, with D uncertain. There are 14 residues in the CDR3. Germline V gene lookup returns CDR1 MNHEY and CDR2 SVGEGT. The CDR3 DNA sequence: TGTGCCAGCAGACCGAATTTCGGCACCGTGGAGCTGTTTTTT. It codes for CASRPNFGTVELFF.